This TCR beta chain was retrieved from a study of blood T cell repertoires in COVID-19 (dated by TCRdb to 2018 to 2021). Regarding the study in general: Samples from collaborators originated in the United States, Italy and Spain and spanned both the acute and convalescent phases of COVID-19. Nearly every sample came with metadata listing a de-identified subject ID, COVID-19 status, age in years and sex. The samples were drawn from the first 160 participants of the ongoing ImmuneRACE study and from 1,254 subjects provided by 6 global collaborators. A freely available public database, intended as a resource for researchers studying the immune response to SARS-CoV-2, is where the repertoires were released. Where available, HLA class I and class II types were obtained from metadata supplied by the sample provider rather than from assay-based typing. Deeply sampled blood TCRbeta repertoires from subjects exposed to, actively infected with, or recovered from COVID-19 were included in the dataset. The material from the prospective study consisted of cDNA or gDNA derived from T cells, B-cell-depleted T cells, or PBMCs. On the study overall, not on this receptor specifically: The quantity of clinical and demographic metadata differed by source and by participant and was supplied without curation.

Note on this clone: It lacks a known antigen. Base qualities were left out, and no much larger clone turns up one base away.

Another Seattle source contributed samples from volunteer blood donors who had recovered from COVID-19. Whole blood was collected in K2EDTA tubes by collaborating institutions according to the institutions' own protocols. Collaborator samples were shipped for TCRbeta analysis as frozen whole blood, isolated PBMCs, or DNA extracted from either sample type. TCRbeta CDR3 regions were amplified from genomic DNA by means of the immunoSEQ Assay, a bias-controlled multiplex PCR. In the original analysis: Within the assay, amplification of reference gene primers was used to estimate how many nucleated cells each sample contained. Sequence reads were collapsed and filtered to measure the absolute abundance of every unique TCRbeta CDR3 rearrangement. Productive Simpson clonality was computed per sample as the square root of Simpson's diversity index over productive rearrangements. Held by TCRdb, this immuneACCESS table contains in-frame sequences only and omits some clones. Under half of the omission traces to an unresolved V gene where checked; the cause of the rest is unknown. V and J calls and clone size follow that table, whereas D and trimming were derived from the DNA. This sample holds roughly 280,000 clones; 87% were observed only once. 2% to 2.5% of the sample is in the top ten clones.

This TCR was recovered from a woman aged 50 to 60 who had recovered from COVID-19. What was sequenced was peripheral blood.

The nucleotide sequence is TGTGCCAGCAGTCCCTCTAGCGGGAGATGGAACACCGGGGAGCTGTTTTTT. Translated, it gives CASSPSSGRWNTGELFF. Recombination linked TRBV6-6 to TRBJ2-2; a stretch of 10 junction bases matches TRBD2. V ends up 5 bases short and J 1 base short, with an unmatched junction base count of 7. As encoded in the germline V gene (reference sequence), CDR1 is MNHNY while CDR2 is SVGAGI. The CDR3, from cysteine to phenylalanine, totals 17 residues. The CDR3 DNA has 51 bases and is translated from base 1.